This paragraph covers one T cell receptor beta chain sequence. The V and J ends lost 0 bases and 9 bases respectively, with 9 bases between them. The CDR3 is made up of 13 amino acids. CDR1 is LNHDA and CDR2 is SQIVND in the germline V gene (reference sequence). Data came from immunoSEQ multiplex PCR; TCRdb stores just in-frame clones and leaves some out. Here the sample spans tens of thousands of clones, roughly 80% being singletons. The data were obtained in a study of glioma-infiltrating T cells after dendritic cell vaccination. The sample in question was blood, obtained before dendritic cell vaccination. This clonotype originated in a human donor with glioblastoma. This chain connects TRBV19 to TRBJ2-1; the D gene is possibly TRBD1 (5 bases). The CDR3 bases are TGTGCCAGTAGTATAGAGGGGCAGGGTGAGCAGTTCTTC. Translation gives CASSIEGQGEQFF.